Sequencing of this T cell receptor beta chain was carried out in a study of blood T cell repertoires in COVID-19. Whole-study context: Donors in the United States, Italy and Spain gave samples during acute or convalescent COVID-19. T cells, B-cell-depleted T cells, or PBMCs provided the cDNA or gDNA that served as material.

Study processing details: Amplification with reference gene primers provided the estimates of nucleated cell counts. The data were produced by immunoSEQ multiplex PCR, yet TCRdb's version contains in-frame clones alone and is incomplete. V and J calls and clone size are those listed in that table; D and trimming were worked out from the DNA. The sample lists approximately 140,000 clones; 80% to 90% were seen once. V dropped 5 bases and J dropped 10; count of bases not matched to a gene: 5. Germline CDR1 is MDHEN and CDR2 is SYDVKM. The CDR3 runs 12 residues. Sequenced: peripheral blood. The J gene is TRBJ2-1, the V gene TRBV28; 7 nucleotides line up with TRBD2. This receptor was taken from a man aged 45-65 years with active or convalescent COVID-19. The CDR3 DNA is TGTGCCAGCAGTCTCGGGAGGCGCGAGCAGTTCTTC. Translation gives CASSLGRREQFF. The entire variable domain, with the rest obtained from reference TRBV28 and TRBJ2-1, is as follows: DVKVTQSSRYLVKRTGEKVFLECVQDMDHENMFWYRQDPGLGLRLIYFSYDVKMKEKGDIPEGYSVSREKKERFSLILESASTNQTSMYLCASSLGRREQFFGPGTRLTVL.